These T cell receptor beta chains were read from a single sample in a study of blood T cells in healthy people across ages. TCRdb reprocessed the 5' RACE reads via MiXCR and lists one record per CDR3 protein. The sample records roughly 2 million distinct CDR3 sequences, just under 50% being singletons. Sequenced: blood. Receptor source: a woman in her 40s in good health. Each CDR3 is given with its conserved first and last residue. D genes are given only for firm matches. Clone size is shown for a subset of rows, as once, few, many or a class of expanded clone.

-	TRBJ2-1	TRBD2	TRBV4-1	CASSHEAGFYNEQFF	TGCGCCAGCAGCCATGAAGCGGGGTTCTACAATGAGCAGTTCTTC
-	TRBJ2-1	TRBD2	TRBV7-9	CASSLNPRGGFHEQFF	TGTGCCAGCAGCTTAAATCCCCGGGGGGGGTTTCATGAGCAGTTCTTC
-	TRBJ2-5	-	TRBV6-1	CASSEWLQIIQETQYF	TGTGCCAGCAGTGAATGGCTGCAGATTATCCAAGAGACCCAGTACTTC
-	TRBJ2-1	-	TRBV11-2	CASSLKGWVGGDEQFF	TGTGCCAGCAGCTTAAAAGGCTGGGTAGGTGGTGATGAGCAGTTCTTC
-	TRBJ1-1	-	TRBV12-3/TRBV12-4	CASSIAVSFSGTEAFF	TGTGCCAGCTCAATCGCGGTGAGTTTTTCGGGCACTGAAGCTTTCTTT
few	TRBJ2-3	-	TRBV29-1	CSVAASGYSISTSTDTQYF	TGCAGCGTTGCAGCATCTGGCTACTCAATCTCGACTAGCACAGATACGCAGTATTTT
-	TRBJ1-6	-	TRBV20-1	CSATSGGRSYNSPLHF	TGCAGTGCGACGAGCGGGGGGCGATCCTATAATTCACCCCTCCACTTT
once	TRBJ2-7	-	TRBV5-6	CASSPTRRGSYEQYF	TGTGCCAGCAGCCCAACACGCAGGGGCTCCTACGAGCAGTACTTC
-	TRBJ2-7	-	TRBV6-5	CASHGGGLDEQYF	TGTGCCAGCCACGGTGGTGGGTTAGACGAGCAGTACTTC
few	TRBJ2-5	-	TRBV12-3/TRBV12-4	CASTPTSQETQYF	TGTGCCAGCACCCCGACTTCTCAAGAGACCCAGTACTTC
few	TRBJ1-2	-	TRBV7-9	CASSSPDQRAYGYTF	TGTGCCAGCAGCTCTCCCGACCAAAGGGCGTATGGCTACACCTTC
-	TRBJ2-1	-	TRBV6-5	CASSRIGFYNEQFF	TGTGCCAGCAGTCGGATTGGATTCTACAATGAGCAGTTCTTC
-	TRBJ2-1	-	TRBV24-1	CATMGVVSSQGHEQFF	TGTGCCACCATGGGAGTGGTGAGTAGTCAAGGTCATGAGCAGTTCTTC
-	TRBJ2-7	-	TRBV5-1	CASSVSSFGDNEQYF	TGCGCCAGCAGCGTGAGCTCATTCGGGGACAACGAGCAGTACTTC
-	TRBJ2-7	TRBD1	TRBV7-2	CASSRRDREGLGASYEQYF	TGTGCCAGCAGTCGACGGGACAGGGAAGGCCTAGGGGCATCCTACGAGCAGTACTTC
few	TRBJ2-4	-	TRBV13	CASSTSTSGKNIQYF	TGTGCCAGCAGCACATCAACGTCGGGCAAAAACATTCAGTACTTC
-	TRBJ2-3	-	TRBV12-3/TRBV12-4	CASSLDDTASTDTQYF	TGTGCCAGCAGTTTAGACGACACAGCTAGCACAGATACGCAGTATTTT
-	TRBJ2-7	TRBD2	TRBV3-1	CASSHALAGGPYEQYF	TGTGCCAGCAGCCATGCCCTAGCGGGGGGGCCCTACGAGCAGTACTTC
-	TRBJ2-1	TRBD1	TRBV5-1	CASSLGTGRFF	TGCGCCAGCAGCTTGGGGACAGGGCGGTTCTTC
once	TRBJ2-4	-	TRBV28	CASSSGTGHIQYF	TGTGCCAGCAGTTCCGGGACTGGACACATTCAGTACTTC
-	TRBJ2-3	TRBD2	TRBV4-3	CASSQEDRGGPPQDTQYF	TGCGCCAGCAGCCAAGAAGACCGGGGGGGGCCCCCGCAAGATACGCAGTATTTT
-	TRBJ1-1	TRBD1	TRBV28	CASSLFRTGVVNTEAFF	TGTGCCAGCAGTTTATTTCGGACAGGGGTCGTGAACACTGAAGCTTTCTTT
-	TRBJ2-5	-	TRBV3-1	CASMGLPLLETQYF	TGTGCCAGCATGGGGCTCCCGTTACTAGAGACCCAGTACTTC
-	TRBJ1-6	TRBD1	TRBV20-1	CSASSTGGHNSPLHF	TGCAGTGCTAGCTCCACAGGGGGCCATAATTCACCCCTCCACTTT
few	TRBJ2-1	-	TRBV7-2	CASSLALVPSYNEQFF	TGTGCCAGCAGCTTAGCCCTAGTCCCCTCCTACAATGAGCAGTTCTTC
few	TRBJ2-1	TRBD2	TRBV7-9	CASSLTLAGNNEQFF	TGTGCCAGCAGCTTAACACTAGCGGGGAACAATGAGCAGTTCTTC
-	TRBJ2-1	TRBD1	TRBV4-2	CASGPGDRDYNEQFF	TGTGCCAGCGGCCCGGGGGACAGGGATTACAATGAGCAGTTCTTC
many	TRBJ2-7	-	TRBV7-2	CASRAGGGYEQYF	TGTGCCAGCAGAGCAGGGGGGGGATACGAGCAGTACTTC
few	TRBJ1-2	-	TRBV28	CASKDGGGYGYTF	TGTGCCAGCAAAGATGGGGGGGGTTATGGCTACACCTTC
-	TRBJ1-1	TRBD1	TRBV5-1	CASSWQDRGRTEAFF	TGCGCCAGCAGCTGGCAGGACAGGGGGCGAACTGAAGCTTTCTTT
-	TRBJ2-5	-	TRBV24-1	CATGVQETQYF	TGTGCCACCGGGGTGCAAGAGACCCAGTACTTC
-	TRBJ1-1	-	TRBV27	CASSRLDAANTEAFF	TGTGCCAGCAGTCGCCTGGATGCCGCGAACACTGAAGCTTTCTTT
-	TRBJ2-3	TRBD2	TRBV7-9	CASNPAGDHTDTQYF	TGTGCCAGCAATCCAGCGGGGGACCACACAGATACGCAGTATTTT
-	TRBJ2-5	-	TRBV28	CASRSGVQTQYF	TGTGCCAGCAGGTCGGGGGTACAGACCCAGTACTTC
-	TRBJ2-7	-	TRBV20-1	CSASRPDGSYEQYF	TGCAGTGCTAGTCGGCCGGACGGTTCCTACGAGCAGTACTTC